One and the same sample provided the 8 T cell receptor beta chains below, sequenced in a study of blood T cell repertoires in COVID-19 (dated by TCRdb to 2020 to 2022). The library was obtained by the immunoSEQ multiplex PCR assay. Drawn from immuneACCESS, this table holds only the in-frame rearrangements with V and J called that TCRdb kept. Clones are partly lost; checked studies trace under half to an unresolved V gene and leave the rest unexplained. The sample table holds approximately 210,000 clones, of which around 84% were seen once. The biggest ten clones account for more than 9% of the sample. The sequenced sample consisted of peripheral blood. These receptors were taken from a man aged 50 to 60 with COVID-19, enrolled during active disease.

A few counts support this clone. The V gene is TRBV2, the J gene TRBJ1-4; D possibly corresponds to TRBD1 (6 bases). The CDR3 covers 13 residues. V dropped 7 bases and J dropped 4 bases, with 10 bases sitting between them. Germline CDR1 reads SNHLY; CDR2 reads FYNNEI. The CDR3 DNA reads TGTGCCAGCAAGGGGGAGTTTAATGAAAAACTGTTTTTT. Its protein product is CASKGEFNEKLFF. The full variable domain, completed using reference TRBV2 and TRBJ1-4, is EPEVTQTPSHQVTQMGQEVILRCVPISNHLYFYWYRQILGQKVEFLVSFYNNEISEKSEIFDDQFSVERPDGSNFTLKIRSTKLEDSAMYFCASKGEFNEKLFFGSGTQLSVL.

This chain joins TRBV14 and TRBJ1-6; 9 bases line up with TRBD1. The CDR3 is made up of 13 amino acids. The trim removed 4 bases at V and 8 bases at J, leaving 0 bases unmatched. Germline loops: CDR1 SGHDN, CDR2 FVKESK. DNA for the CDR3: TGTGCCAGCAGCCGGACAGGGGATTCACCCCTCCACTTT. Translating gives CASSRTGDSPLHF.

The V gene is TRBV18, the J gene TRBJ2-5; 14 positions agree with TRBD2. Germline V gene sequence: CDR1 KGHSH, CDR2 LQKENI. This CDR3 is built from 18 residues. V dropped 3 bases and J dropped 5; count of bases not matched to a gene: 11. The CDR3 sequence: CASSPNMGLAGARETQYF. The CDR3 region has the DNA TGTGCCAGCTCACCCAACATGGGACTAGCGGGAGCCCGTGAGACCCAGTACTTC.

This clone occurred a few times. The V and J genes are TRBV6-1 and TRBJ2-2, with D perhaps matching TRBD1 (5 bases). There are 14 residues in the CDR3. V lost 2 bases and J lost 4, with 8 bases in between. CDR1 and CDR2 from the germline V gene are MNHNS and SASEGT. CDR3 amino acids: CASSEYGATGELFF. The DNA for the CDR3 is TGTGCCAGCAGTGAATATGGGGCCACCGGGGAGCTGTTTTTT.

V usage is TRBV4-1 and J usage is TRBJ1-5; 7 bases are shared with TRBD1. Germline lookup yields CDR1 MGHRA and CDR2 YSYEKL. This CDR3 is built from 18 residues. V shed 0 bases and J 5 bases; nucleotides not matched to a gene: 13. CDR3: CASSQEGPTGTTYQPQHF. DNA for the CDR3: TGCGCCAGCAGCCAAGAAGGCCCGACAGGGACGACCTATCAGCCCCAGCATTTT.

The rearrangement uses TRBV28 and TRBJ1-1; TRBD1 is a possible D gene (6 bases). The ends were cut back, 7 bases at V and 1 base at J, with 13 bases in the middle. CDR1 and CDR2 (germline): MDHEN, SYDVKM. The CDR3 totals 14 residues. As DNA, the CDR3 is TGTGCCAGCAAACGGGCAGGGGAGAACACTGAAGCTTTCTTT. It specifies CASKRAGENTEAFF.

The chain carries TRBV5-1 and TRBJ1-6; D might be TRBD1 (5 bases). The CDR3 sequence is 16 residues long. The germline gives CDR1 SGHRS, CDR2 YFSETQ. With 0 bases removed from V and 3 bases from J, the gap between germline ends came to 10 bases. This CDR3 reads CASSLDRSDYNSPLHF. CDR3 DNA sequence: TGCGCCAGCAGCTTGGACAGGAGCGACTATAATTCACCCCTCCACTTT.

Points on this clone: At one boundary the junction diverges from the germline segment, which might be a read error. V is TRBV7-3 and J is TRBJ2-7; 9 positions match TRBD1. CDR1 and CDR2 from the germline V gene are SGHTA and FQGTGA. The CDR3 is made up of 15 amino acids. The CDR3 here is CASSLTTGGFYEQYF. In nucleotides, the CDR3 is TGTGCCAGCAGCCTAACGACAGGGGGTTTCTACGAGCAGTACTTC.